This passage covers 3 T cell receptor beta chains from one sample sequenced in a study of spatial heterogeneity in lung cancer. Using its own MiXCR run on the 5' RACE reads, TCRdb lists one record per CDR3 protein. The sample records approximately 4,400 distinct CDR3 sequences, 15% to 20% being singletons. Time point specified: sample taken at primary tumor resection. Whole RNA, isolated from tumor, nontumor lung or frozen PBMC, was sequenced without prior sorting. The source material was PBMCs, sampled at surgery. The receptors originated from a male donor with early-stage non-small cell lung cancer.

This clonotype occurred many times. This chain joins TRBV4-1 and TRBJ2-5; 8 nucleotides agree with TRBD2. Looked up from germline, CDR1 is MGHRA and CDR2 is YSYEKL. The CDR3 consists of 18 residues. Unmatched junction bases numbered 15, after V lost 4 bases and J lost 2 bases. The CDR3 DNA is TGCGCCAGCAGCCCTTCTCCGGGCAGCGGGGGAACTCAAGAGACCCAGTACTTC. This translates into CASSPSPGSGGTQETQYF.

This clonotype was seen ten or more times. It may be a read error: a sequence one base away is much more abundant. The chain has TRBV18 and TRBJ2-5, with TRBD1 as a possible D gene (6 bases). Germline CDR1 KGHSH, CDR2 LQKENI. CDR3 length: 13 residues. The CDR3 protein is CVSSPGQQETQYF. The CDR3 nucleotides are TGTGTCAGCTCACCAGGACAGCAAGAGACCCAGTACTTC.

This clonotype occurred many times. This rearrangement joins TRBV19 to TRBJ1-3, with 8 bases identical to TRBD1. The V gene's germline CDR1 is LNHDA and CDR2 SQIVND (reference sequence). CDR3 size: 18 residues. V trimming: 1 base; J trimming: 0 bases; junction bases outside the gene matches: 8. In DNA form, the CDR3 reads TGTGCCAGTAGTATAGTCAAAACAGGGGGAAGCTCTGGAAACACCATATATTTT. Its translation: CASSIVKTGGSSGNTIYF.